These 5 T cell receptor beta chains share one sample of origin, sequenced in a study of cytomegalovirus exposure and HLA in healthy donors. Use of 60 Vbeta and 13 Jbeta primers characterized the PCR. Profiled with immunoSEQ multiplex PCR; TCRdb holds only in-frame clones, not every one. Among more than 75,000 clones listed, 74% were seen once. Sequenced material: PBMCs. The receptors were gathered from a man aged 40-55 years in good health and CMV-seropositive.

The CDR3 coding sequence is TGTGCCAGCAGTCGGGACAGACCAAATCAGCCCCAGCATTTT. It encodes CASSRDRPNQPQHF. This chain uses TRBV28 with TRBJ1-5, with 7 bases fitting TRBD1. V lost 5 bases and J lost 4; bases outside the gene matches: 5. Germline lookup yields CDR1 MDHEN and CDR2 SYDVKM. The CDR3 consists of 14 residues.

The rearrangement links TRBV10-2 to TRBJ1-1, with D hard to call. Germline V lookup: CDR1 WSHSY, CDR2 SAAADI. The V end lost 0 bases, the J end lost 2 bases, and 7 bases lay between the germline ends. This CDR3 contains 14 residues. Here the CDR3 reads CASSESPRNTEAFF. DNA of the CDR3: TGCGCCAGCAGTGAGTCTCCCAGAAACACTGAAGCTTTCTTT.

The chain employs TRBV7-9 and TRBJ1-2, with D perhaps matching TRBD1 (6 bases). CDR1 is SEHNR and CDR2 is FQNEAQ in the germline V gene (reference sequence). This CDR3 has 15 amino acids. V was trimmed by 5 bases and J by 2 bases, leaving 15 bases between them. The DNA for the CDR3 is TGTGCCAGCAGCCCCGGTTCGACAGGCAACTATGGCTACACCTTC. Its translation is CASSPGSTGNYGYTF.

As for this clone: Other DNA variants within this sample encode the same CDR3. V gene TRBV27 combines with J gene TRBJ2-5; TRBD1 matches 12 bases. Germline trimming cut 4 bases from V and 4 bases from J; bases unmatched to any gene: 4. Germline CDR1 reads MNHEY; CDR2 reads SMNVEV (reference sequence). The CDR3 sequence is 15 residues long. CDR3 coding DNA: TGTGCCAGCAGTTCCGGGACAGGGGGCGCAGAGACCCAGTACTTC. This sequence encodes CASSSGTGGAETQYF.

As DNA, the CDR3 is TGTGCCAGCAGCTTGGGAGGGAACAACTTCAACACTGAAGCTTTCTTT. It translates to CASSLGGNNFNTEAFF. The chain carries TRBV5-4 and TRBJ1-1; D not certain. The germline V and J ends were trimmed by 0 bases and 2 bases, with 14 bases remaining between them. The V gene's germline CDR1 is SGHNT and CDR2 YYREEE (reference sequence). This CDR3 has 16 residues.